The rows below give T cell receptor beta chains drawn from one sample of a study of blood T cell repertoires in COVID-19. Clones were read by immunoSEQ multiplex PCR, and TCRdb kept only the in-frame ones, dropping some. The sample lists roughly 68,000 clones, 70% to 90% occurring once. Sequenced material: peripheral blood. The source is a woman aged 45-60 years with COVID-19, enrolled during active disease. CDR3s include the opening cysteine and the closing phenylalanine or tryptophan. Each record gives: J gene, V gene, CDR3 protein.

TRBJ2-1,TRBV19,CASLPRAGGWNEQFF
TRBJ2-3,TRBV30,CAWREAGSTDTQYF
TRBJ2-3,TRBV7-2,CASRGPTRTDTQYF
TRBJ2-5,TRBV24-1,CATRGLLETQYF
TRBJ1-6,TRBV3-1/TRBV3-2,CASSRGHLNSPLHF
TRBJ2-1,TRBV11-2,CASSLSRGEQFF
TRBJ2-2,TRBV10-3,CAISESMSRGNTGELFF
TRBJ2-1,TRBV5-1,CASSLKSGKVSEQFF
TRBJ1-4,TRBV5-1,CASSLGVTGGKLFF
TRBJ1-2,TRBV5-1,CASSTGQDGYTF
TRBJ2-5,TRBV11-2,CASSSTRGGGMKTQYF
TRBJ2-7,TRBV19,CASSTDEGLGSPYEQYF
TRBJ1-1,TRBV28,CASSLLRRNTEAFF
TRBJ2-3,TRBV5-4,CASSLKREASTDTQYF
TRBJ2-7,TRBV28,CASSPAGGGYEQYF
TRBJ1-1,TRBV19,CASSPSAGSEAFF
TRBJ2-3,TRBV11-1,CASSGAQRGTQYF
TRBJ1-2,TRBV7-9,CASSFSGGNYGYTF
TRBJ2-7,TRBV7-9,CASSPPGLAGAVSYEQYF
TRBJ2-7,TRBV7-9,CASSLSGVLNEQYF
TRBJ2-6,TRBV10-3,CAISEPRGRASSGANVLTF
TRBJ2-1,TRBV9,CASSVASSRLDEQFF
TRBJ2-5,TRBV19,CASSIASGRETQYF
TRBJ2-5,TRBV18,CASSPTYGSGETQYF
TRBJ2-7,TRBV29-1,CSVEETSGTSYEQYF
TRBJ1-6,TRBV4-3,CASSQEDRDSPLHF
TRBJ2-2,TRBV29-1,CSVESHRVGGGTGELFF
TRBJ1-1,TRBV7-9,CASSTNRQGIRGGRMNTEAFF
TRBJ1-2,TRBV2,CASSFRQGRIVNYGYTF
TRBJ2-1,TRBV28,CASNSGLAGNLRFF
TRBJ2-1,TRBV14,CASSLLALSYNEQFF
TRBJ2-7,TRBV7-9,CASSRTGGFYEQYF
TRBJ2-7,TRBV28,CASSRASSYEQYF
TRBJ2-7,TRBV7-9,CASRRGEEQYF
TRBJ2-3,TRBV6-2/TRBV6-3,CASSPRDQGDTQYF
TRBJ1-5,TRBV19,CASTNRGNQPQHF
TRBJ2-1,TRBV2,CASSATSGYNEQFF
TRBJ1-6,TRBV4-1,CASGDFRDTRRSPLHF
TRBJ1-5,TRBV6-5,CASSPLAGGSQPQHF
TRBJ2-2,TRBV2,CASRPEAKNTGELFF
TRBJ1-6,TRBV30,CASRRMSGLSGSPLHF
TRBJ2-1,TRBV2,CASKITLSSYNEQFF
TRBJ2-1,TRBV23-1,CASSPPGDTLNEQFF
TRBJ2-1,TRBV10-3,CAISVRMNEQFF
TRBJ1-1,TRBV10-2,CASSPGMNTEAFF
TRBJ2-4,TRBV5-1,CASSLAFGGGESKNIQYF